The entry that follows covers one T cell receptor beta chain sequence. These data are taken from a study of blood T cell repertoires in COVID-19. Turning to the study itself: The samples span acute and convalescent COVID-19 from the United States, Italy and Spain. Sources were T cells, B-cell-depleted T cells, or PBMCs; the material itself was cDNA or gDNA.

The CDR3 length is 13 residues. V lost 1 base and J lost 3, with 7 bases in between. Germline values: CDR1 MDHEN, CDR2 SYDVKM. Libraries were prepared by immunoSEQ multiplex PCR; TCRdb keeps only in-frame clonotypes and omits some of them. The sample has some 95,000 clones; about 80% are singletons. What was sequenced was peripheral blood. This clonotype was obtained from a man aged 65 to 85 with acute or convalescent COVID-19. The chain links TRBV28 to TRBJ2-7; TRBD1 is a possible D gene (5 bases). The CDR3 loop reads CASSLYRHYEQYF. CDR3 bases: TGTGCCAGCAGTTTATACAGGCACTACGAGCAGTACTTC.